This T cell receptor (beta chain) appears in the sequencing data of a study of shared clonotypes between healthy human individuals. Study observations and caveats: Despite large depth, sorted-subset datasets appeared incompletely sequenced.

Healthy HIV-negative adults without recent acute infections or vaccinations served as donors. CD45RA+ naive and CD45RA-negative memory subsets were separated from CD4+ cells. The ends were cut back, 7 bases at V and 4 bases at J, with 13 bases in the middle. The CDR3 extends over 13 amino acids. The germline CDR1 and CDR2 sequences are MDHEN and SYDVKM. Details on this clone: Its matching antigen is unknown.

The test was conducted at deep level. This table comes from immunoSEQ multiplex PCR, and its TCRdb copy is limited to in-frame clones, with some not included. The table lists about 1.1 million clones, approximately 80% of them singletons. The chain has TRBV28 and TRBJ1-1; the D is unclear. The sample taken for sequencing was memory CD4+ T cells from PBMCs. Specified subset: CD45RA-negative fraction. The TCR was taken from a man younger than 35 in good health. Some clones in this sample may be carry-over from other donors' samples. CDR3 DNA: TGTGCCAGCATGAGATCGAGTACCACTGAAGCTTTCTTT. It specifies CASMRSSTTEAFF.